Presented here are 23 T cell receptor beta chains from one specimen sequenced in a study of T cell changes during pregnancy in multiple sclerosis. Sequencing was performed with immunoSEQ multiplex PCR; in TCRdb, only in-frame clones are kept and a portion is missing. Among approximately 50,000 clones listed, roughly 92% were seen once. The sequenced sample was CD4+ T cells from peripheral blood mononuclear cells, obtained in the third trimester of pregnancy. The receptors come from a female donor with multiple sclerosis, enrolled in a pregnancy study.

This chain links TRBV20-1 with TRBJ2-3; unclear D gene. Germline loops: CDR1 DFQATT, CDR2 SNEGSKA (reference sequence). This CDR3 has 10 residues. CDR3 DNA: TGCAGAGCAAGCACAGATACGCAGTATTTT. Translated, it gives CRASTDTQYF.

The CDR3 DNA reads TGTGCCAGCAGCGAGAGGGAGTCTGGGGAGCTGTTTTTT. Its translation is CASSERESGELFF. This rearrangement joins TRBV9 to TRBJ2-2, with D possibly being TRBD2 (5 bases). V lost 3 bases to trimming and J lost 8 bases, with 11 bases between them. This CDR3 is built from 13 residues. Germline values: CDR1 SGDLS, CDR2 YYNGEE.

CDR3 nucleotide sequence: TGTGCCAGCAGTTTCGCCCGGGACTATGGCTACACCTTC. Translating it yields CASSFARDYGYTF. The chain joins TRBV11-1 to TRBJ1-2; no definite D call. The germline V and J ends were trimmed by 6 bases and 3 bases, with 11 bases remaining between them. Looked up from germline, CDR1 is SGHAT and CDR2 is FQDESV (reference sequence). The length of the CDR3 is 13 residues.

V gene TRBV6-1 combines with J gene TRBJ2-3, with TRBD2 identical over 12 bases. Unmatched junction bases numbered 4, after V lost 2 bases and J lost 4 bases. The CDR3 sequence is 16 residues long. Looked up from germline, CDR1 is MNHNS and CDR2 is SASEGT. The chain's CDR3 is CASSELGLAGSDTQYF. The CDR3 DNA reads TGTGCCAGCAGTGAATTAGGACTAGCGGGATCAGATACGCAGTATTTT.

V usage is TRBV19 and J usage is TRBJ2-1, with TRBD2 matching 7 bases. The CDR3 is made up of 14 amino acids. Germline loops: CDR1 LNHDA, CDR2 SQIVND (reference sequence). V was pared by 3 bases and J by 9 bases, with 8 bases of the junction left unmatched. The CDR3 DNA follows: TGTGCCAGTAGTATCAGGAAGCGGGAAGTTGAGCAGTTCTTC. Protein product: CASSIRKREVEQFF.

J is TRBJ2-3 and V is TRBV28; 8 nucleotides line up with TRBD2. Trimming at V came to 6 bases and at J to 6 bases, leaving 8 bases not matched to a gene. This CDR3 has 14 amino acids. Germline lookup yields CDR1 MDHEN and CDR2 SYDVKM. The CDR3 DNA follows: TGTGCCAGCAGCCGGGGGGGGCTGGAGGATACGCAGTATTTT. Its translation is CASSRGGLEDTQYF.

This sequence joins TRBV7-3 and TRBJ2-1, with D possibly matching TRBD2 (5 bases). This CDR3 contains 17 residues. Germline CDR1 reads SGHTA; CDR2 reads FQGTGA. V lost 2 bases to trimming and J lost 0 bases, with 14 bases between them. The CDR3 protein is CASSLGGGPGSYNEQFF. The DNA for the CDR3 is TGTGCCAGCAGCTTAGGAGGTGGCCCGGGCTCCTACAATGAGCAGTTCTTC.

This chain uses TRBV4-1 with TRBJ1-2; D unresolved. The CDR3 loop spans 14 amino acids. The V gene's germline CDR1 is MGHRA and CDR2 YSYEKL. V gave up 4 bases and J gave up 4 bases, with 13 bases separating them. The chain's CDR3 is CASSPQEDGYGYTF. DNA of the CDR3: TGCGCCAGCAGCCCTCAGGAGGACGGCTATGGCTACACCTTC.

V and J are TRBV25-1 and TRBJ2-6, with TRBD1 as a possible D gene (6 bases). V shed 0 bases and J shed 0 bases, with 6 bases lying between them. The CDR3 length is 16 residues. CDR1 and CDR2 from the germline V gene are MGHDK and SYGVNS. This CDR3 is CASSEYRGSGANVLTF. CDR3 sequence (DNA): TGTGCCAGCAGTGAATACAGGGGCTCTGGGGCCAACGTCCTGACTTTC. Variable domain in full (rest from reference TRBV25-1 and TRBJ2-6): EADIYQTPRYLVIGTGKKITLECSQTMGHDKMYWYQQDPGMELHLIHYSYGVNSTEKGDLSSESTVSRIRTEHFPLTLESARPSHTSQYLCASSEYRGSGANVLTFGAGSRLTVL.

The chain is built from TRBV20-1 and TRBJ1-5; D not resolved. V lost 1 base, J lost 6 bases, and 4 bases lay in between. The CDR3 is 11 amino acids. Germline CDR1 reads DFQATT; CDR2 reads SNEGSKA (reference sequence). In DNA form, the CDR3 reads TGCAGTGCTAGAGGCGCTCAGCCCCAGCATTTT. This gives the protein CSARGAQPQHF.

V usage is TRBV21-1 and J usage is TRBJ2-4; the table's D call, TRBD1, was not checked against the DNA. TRBV21-1 is a pseudogene locus. This CDR3 is built from 13 residues. CDR3 in DNA: TGTGCCAGCAGCAGCGGACAGAAAAACATTCAGTACTTC. Protein: CASSSGQKNIQYF.

This rearrangement joins TRBV6-5 to TRBJ2-3; D is perhaps TRBD2 (5 bases). The CDR3 is 16 amino acids. The germline CDR1 and CDR2 sequences are MNHEY and SVGAGI. Trimming removed 4 bases from V and 1 base from J, with 15 bases in between. The CDR3 protein is CASSSTAVSGTDTQYF. The CDR3 region has the DNA TGTGCCAGCAGTTCCACAGCGGTGTCGGGCACAGATACGCAGTATTTT.

The chain recombines TRBV7-2 with TRBJ2-1, with a possible D match to TRBD2 (6 bases). The germline V gene has CDR1 SGHTA and CDR2 FQGNSA. The CDR3 extends over 12 amino acids. Trimming left V 3 bases short and J 15 bases short, with 15 bases between. CDR3 in amino acids: CASSFPAGLGFF. CDR3 DNA sequence: TGTGCCAGCAGCTTCCCAGCGGGCCTCGGGTTCTTC. The variable domain in full, with the rest retrieved from reference TRBV7-2 and TRBJ2-1, is GAGVSQSPSNKVTEKGKDVELRCDPISGHTALYWYRQSLGQGLEFLIYFQGNSAPDKSGLPSDRFSAERTGGSVSTLTIQRTQQEDSAVYLCASSFPAGLGFFGPGTRLTVL.

This clone was seen a handful of times. The genes are TRBV7-2 and TRBJ1-1, with TRBD1 identical over 7 bases. Unmatched junction bases numbered 9, after V lost 5 bases and J lost 0 bases. The CDR3 runs to 16 residues. The germline V gene has CDR1 SGHTA and CDR2 FQGNSA. The CDR3 coding sequence is TGTGCCAGCAGCCCCGGATCAGGGGGTCTGAACACTGAAGCTTTCTTT. Protein sequence: CASSPGSGGLNTEAFF.

This chain connects TRBV6-6 to TRBJ2-3, with D possibly TRBD2 on 5 matching bases. CDR1 is MNHNY and CDR2 is SVGAGI in the germline V gene (reference sequence). This CDR3 is 16 amino acids long. The V gene lost 6 bases and the J gene lost 0 bases, with 16 bases spanning the gap. The CDR3 loop is CASRPGGVSSTDTQYF. The DNA of the CDR3 is TGTGCCAGCAGGCCCGGAGGAGTAAGTAGCACAGATACGCAGTATTTT.

The chain employs TRBV14 and TRBJ2-3, with 7 nucleotides matching TRBD1. Germline CDR1 is SGHDN and CDR2 is FVKESK. V trimming: 5 bases; J trimming: 2 bases; junction bases outside the gene matches: 4. This CDR3 is built from 14 residues. CDR3: CASSKGTVTDTQYF. CDR3 coding DNA: TGTGCCAGCAGCAAAGGGACAGTCACAGATACGCAGTATTTT.

The chain carries TRBV10-3 and TRBJ2-3, with 12 bases that match TRBD2. The CDR3 has 16 residues. Per the germline V gene, CDR1 is ENHRY and CDR2 is SYGVKD. V shed 0 bases, J shed 6 bases, and the junction held 4 bases outside the gene matches. The CDR3 loop is CAISESSSGRADTQYF. The CDR3 DNA follows: TGTGCCATCAGTGAGTCGTCTAGCGGGAGGGCCGATACGCAGTATTTT.

The chain recombines TRBV2 with TRBJ2-7; tentatively, D is TRBD1 (5 bases). This CDR3 contains 13 residues. CDR1 and CDR2 from the germline V gene are SNHLY and FYNNEI. V gave up 6 bases and J gave up 0 bases, with 9 bases separating them. The CDR3 sequence is CASSPDSSYEQYF. The DNA for the CDR3 is TGTGCCAGCAGCCCAGACAGCTCCTACGAGCAGTACTTC.

As regards this clone: The sample has other DNA sequences that encode this CDR3 too. The V and J genes are TRBV28 and TRBJ1-1, with a weak D call TRBD1 (5 bases). CDR1 and CDR2 (germline): MDHEN, SYDVKM. This CDR3 comprises 14 residues. V shed 9 bases and J shed 0 bases, with 14 bases lying between them. CDR3 residues: CASGAGPMNTEAFF. For the CDR3, the DNA is TGTGCCAGTGGGGCAGGACCGATGAACACTGAAGCTTTCTTT.

The chain carries TRBV5-1 and TRBJ2-3; TRBD2 matches 7 bases. The CDR3 is 15 amino acids. V lost 3 bases and J lost 3; bases outside the gene matches: 7. Germline CDR1 reads SGHRS; CDR2 reads YFSETQ. The CDR3, as DNA: TGCGCCAGCAGCTCTGGACTAGACGCGACAGATACGCAGTATTTT. It specifies CASSSGLDATDTQYF.

V usage is TRBV29-1 and J usage is TRBJ2-3; maybe TRBD1 (5 bases). Trimming removed 5 bases from V and 10 bases from J, with 19 bases in between. The germline V gene encodes CDR1 SQVTM and CDR2 ANQGSEA. The length of the CDR3 is 13 residues. CDR3 sequence reads: CSVQIQGEWAQYF. CDR3 nucleotides: TGCAGCGTTCAGATCCAGGGCGAGTGGGCGCAGTATTTT.

This chain joins TRBV7-8 and TRBJ2-3, with 10 bases identical to TRBD2. V trimming: 0 bases; J trimming: 8 bases; junction bases outside the gene matches: 5. CDR1 is SGHVS and CDR2 is FQNEAQ in the germline V gene. The CDR3 is 15 residues long. The CDR3 loop reads CASSLASSGSGTQYF. The CDR3 region has the DNA TGTGCCAGCAGCTTAGCGTCTAGCGGGAGCGGTACGCAGTATTTT.

CDR3: CASSFSSGRAVEQFF. The CDR3 DNA sequence: TGTGCCAGCAGTTTTTCTAGCGGGAGGGCCGTAGAGCAGTTCTTC. V usage is TRBV27 and J usage is TRBJ2-1, with 12 bases that match TRBD2. The CDR3 is 15 residues long. Trimming took 3 bases from V and 10 from J; bases not matched to a gene: 7. Germline assignment: CDR1 MNHEY and CDR2 SMNVEV (reference sequence).